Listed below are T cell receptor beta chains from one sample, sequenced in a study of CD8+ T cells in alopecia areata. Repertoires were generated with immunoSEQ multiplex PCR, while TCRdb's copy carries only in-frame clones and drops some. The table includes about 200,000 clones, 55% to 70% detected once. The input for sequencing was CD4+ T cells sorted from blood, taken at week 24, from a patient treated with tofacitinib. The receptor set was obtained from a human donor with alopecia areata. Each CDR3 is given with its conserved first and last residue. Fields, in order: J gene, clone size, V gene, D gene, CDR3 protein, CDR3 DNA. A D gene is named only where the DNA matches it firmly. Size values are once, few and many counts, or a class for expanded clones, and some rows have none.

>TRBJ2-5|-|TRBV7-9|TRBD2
CASSPPGGGGVKTQYF
TGTGCCAGCAGCCCCCCAGGCGGGGGAGGGGTAAAGACCCAGTACTTC
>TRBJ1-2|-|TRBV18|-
CASSPNVLYGYTF
TGTGCCAGCTCTCCCAATGTTCTCTATGGCTACACCTTC
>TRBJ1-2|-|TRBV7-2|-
CASSLTGEIFYGYTF
TGTGCCAGCAGCTTAACGGGAGAGATATTCTATGGCTACACCTTC
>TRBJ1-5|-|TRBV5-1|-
CASSYRTGTGQPQHF
TGTGCCAGCAGCTACCGTACAGGGACCGGTCAGCCCCAGCATTTT
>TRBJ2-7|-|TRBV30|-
CAWNRRALPAYEQYF
TGTGCCTGGAACCGCCGGGCCCTACCCGCCTACGAGCAGTACTTC
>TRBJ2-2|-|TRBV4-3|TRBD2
CASSQDSGGRDIGELFF
TGCGCCAGCAGCCAAGATAGTGGCGGGAGGGATATCGGGGAGCTGTTTTTT
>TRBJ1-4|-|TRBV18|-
CASSGSTGTNEKLFF
TGTGCCAGCTCAGGGTCGACAGGTACCAATGAAAAACTGTTTTTT
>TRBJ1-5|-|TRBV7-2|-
CASSFDSLRNQPQHF
TGTGCCAGCAGCTTTGACAGCCTCCGGAATCAGCCCCAGCATTTT
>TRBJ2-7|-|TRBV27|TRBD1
CASSFGGFRDREVYEQYF
TGTGCCAGCAGTTTTGGGGGGTTCCGGGACAGGGAGGTATACGAGCAGTACTTC
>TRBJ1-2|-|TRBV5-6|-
CASSLRGLEGYTF
TGTGCCAGCAGCTTACGAGGTCTCGAGGGCTACACCTTC
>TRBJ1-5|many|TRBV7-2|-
CASSSTSNQPQHF
TGTGCCAGCAGCTCTACCTCCAATCAGCCCCAGCATTTT
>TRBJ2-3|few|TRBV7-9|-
CASVYLTDTQYF
TGTGCCAGCGTATACCTCACAGATACGCAGTATTTT
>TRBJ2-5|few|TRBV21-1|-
CASVIKTQYF
TGTGCCAGCGTTATTAAGACCCAGTACTTC
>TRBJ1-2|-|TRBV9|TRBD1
CASSVGTGLNYGYTF
TGTGCCAGCAGCGTGGGGACAGGGCTTAACTATGGCTACACCTTC
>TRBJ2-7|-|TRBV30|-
CAWSVQSSYEQYF
TGTGCCTGGAGTGTACAGAGCTCCTACGAGCAGTACTTC
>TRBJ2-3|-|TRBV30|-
CAWSVTNTQYF
TGTGCCTGGAGTGTAACGAATACGCAGTATTTT
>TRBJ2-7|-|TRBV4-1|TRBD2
CASSPGLAGISLEEQYF
TGCGCCAGCAGCCCTGGACTAGCGGGAATAAGTCTCGAAGAGCAGTACTTC
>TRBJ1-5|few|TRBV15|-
CATSTGALNQPQHF
TGTGCCACCAGCACGGGGGCCCTCAATCAGCCCCAGCATTTT
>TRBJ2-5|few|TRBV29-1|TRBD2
CSGRTSGRETQYF
TGCAGCGGACGGACTAGCGGGCGGGAGACCCAGTACTTC
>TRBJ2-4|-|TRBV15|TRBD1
CATSREGGEENIQYF
TGTGCCACCAGCAGAGAAGGGGGCGAGGAAAACATTCAGTACTTC
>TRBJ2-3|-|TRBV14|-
CASSQGPSTDTQYF
TGTGCCAGCAGCCAAGGGCCCTCCACAGATACGCAGTATTTT
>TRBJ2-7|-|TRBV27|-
CASSPTTSIEQYF
TGTGCCAGCAGTCCTACTACTAGTATCGAGCAGTACTTC
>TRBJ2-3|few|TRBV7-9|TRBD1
CASSTGQGADTQYF
TGTGCCAGCAGCACAGGACAGGGTGCAGATACGCAGTATTTT
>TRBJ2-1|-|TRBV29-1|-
CSVEDPRHVNEQFF
TGCAGCGTTGAAGATCCCCGACACGTCAATGAGCAGTTCTTC
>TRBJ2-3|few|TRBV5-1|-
CASSYRAAQYF
TGCGCCAGCAGCTACAGGGCTGCGCAGTATTTT
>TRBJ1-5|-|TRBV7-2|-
CASSSGKDDQPQHF
TGTGCCAGCAGCTCGGGGAAGGATGATCAGCCCCAGCATTTT
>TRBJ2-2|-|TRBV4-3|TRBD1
CASSHLHRQGLAGELFF
TGCGCCAGCAGCCACCTACATCGACAGGGATTAGCCGGGGAGCTGTTTTTT
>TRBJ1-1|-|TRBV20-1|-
CSALFAGEAFF
TGCAGTGCTCTCTTCGCCGGGGAAGCTTTCTTT